The subject of this entry is one T cell receptor (beta chain). Its recognized antigen is unknown. Nothing much larger sits one base from this clone, and base qualities are not available. V loses 0 bases of germline sequence and J loses 0 bases, and the interval between the two ends is 16 bases. The germline V gene yields MNHEY for CDR1 and SVGAGI for CDR2. CDR3 length: 18 amino acids, cysteine to phenylalanine. Of all the DNA, just the CDR3 is kept, 54 bases in frame from base 1. Data came from an Illumina NovaSeq 6000. cDNA libraries for TCRalpha and TCRbeta were prepared by 5'RACE using constant-segment primers, with sample barcodes and unique molecular identifiers added. RNA was extracted from every sample with Trizol reagent. The libraries were amplified in two PCR steps, and the second step added a second sample barcode and Illumina TruSeq adapters. Sequencing of libraries was performed on an Illumina NovaSeq with 2 x 150 bp paired-end reads. The authors' pipeline ran thus. Reads were demultiplexed and collapsed into UMI-guided consensus sequences with migec v1.2.7. Using mixcr v2.1.11, UMI consensuses were aligned to TRA and TRB V and J templates and then assembled into clonotypes. Expanded or contracted clonotypes were those called significant by both edgeR and NoisET, with noise models trained on biological replicates. edgeR calls used a false discovery rate-adjusted p below 0.01 and a log2 fold-change threshold of 1. As an exploratory analysis of dynamics, max-normalized trajectories of the 1000 most abundant clonotypes were examined by PCA with hierarchical clustering. The CD4 or CD8 phenotype of responding clones was assigned using the separately sequenced CD4+ and CD8+ repertoires. Clones were called with MiXCR by TCRdb after fastp trimmed the public reads at Q25, and only in-frame beta chains were retained. All rows with the same CDR3 protein become a single entry with the most common DNA and genes. TCRdb, not the authors, supplied the V and J calls. This sample comprises 290,000 or so distinct CDR3 sequences, 19% of them detected only once. The top ten hold under 25% of the sample.

The record originates from a study of T-cell memory formation after mild COVID-19 (dated by TCRdb to the early 2020s). Regarding the study in general: TCR sequence clusters from the two donors were largely donor specific. In a couple of donors, T-cell clones that expanded and contracted after mild COVID-19 were tracked by sequencing TCRalpha and TCRbeta repertoires over time. The cohort comprised two young, previously healthy adult volunteers, one female and one male.

What the authors observed across the whole study: Clones contracting from day 15 to 85 had balanced CD4/CD8 phenotypes, while a second wave expanding from day 15 to 37 was biased towards CD4+. The detection of some responding clones in pre-infection memory suggests that pre-existing cross-reactive memory T cells joined the SARS-CoV-2 response. SARS-CoV-2 specificity of the second-wave clones peaking on day 37 was not confirmed. The study covered only a couple of mild cases, and larger cohorts including severe cases with pre-infection samples were considered necessary. Contracting CD4+ clones were located mainly in the CM and EM memory subsets, whereas CD8+ clones were found to be enriched in EMRA.

PBMCs were isolated by Ficoll-Paque density gradient centrifugation. The clonotype originates from a man between 18 and 29 years old who had mild COVID-19 (a few samples of this study predate the infection). The sample titles of this study are shuffled in the database, so cell type and time point are left out; the donor was told from shared clones. The chain couples TRBV6-5 to TRBJ2-3; no D gene call is confident. Source material: PBMCs or a T cell subset sorted from them (not recorded which). CDR3 sequence: CASSYSGFTPTSTDTQYF. The DNA reads TGTGCCAGCAGTTACTCCGGCTTCACTCCGACTAGCACAGATACGCAGTATTTT.